A single T cell receptor beta chain is shown here with its context. Which antigen it targets is not known. Base quality data are lacking; no much larger clone is found one base away. The source of the sample is a study of shared clonotypes between healthy human individuals (dated by TCRdb to 2020 to 2022). Concerning the study at large: The cohort comprised two women and a few men aged 18 to 49 years. For each donor, CD4 naive and CD4 memory were each given three plates, CD8 naive was given two plates, and CD8 memory was given one plate. To estimate repertoire size and how much clonotypes are shared between individuals, the study performed deep sequencing of blood TCR repertoires from a few healthy adults. Different laboratories and diverse techniques were used to prepare libraries and sequence TCR repertoires, to increase sequencing depth and limit assay-specific biases. Leukapheresis yielded between about 0.85 and 10 billion PBMCs per donor.

General study outcomes and caveats: Because the study included only a small number of donors, the genetic and exposure-history diversity represented was limited. Based on pairwise subsampling, the degree of clonotype sharing among donors was expected to be affected by sequencing depth. Only blood was sampled, and tissue TCR repertoires likely differ from those in blood. Even with the large sequencing depth, rarefaction of the sorted-subset datasets indicated that sequencing was incomplete. Estimated clonotype richness was generally larger for naive than for memory subsets. Sharing across several donors was observed for about 5% of naive CD4, 3% to 3.5% of naive CD8, over 2% of memory CD4, and around 0.4% of memory CD8 clonotypes. Higher generation probabilities were observed for clonotypes shared by all four sorted-subset donors than for non-shared clonotypes.

The trim is 1 base for V and 0 bases for J, with a gap of 12 bases between the germline ends. The germline V gene (reference sequence) provides CDR1 LNHDA and CDR2 SQIVND. The CDR3 numbers 16 residues from cysteine through phenylalanine. Only the CDR3 DNA is retained, 48 bases long and in frame from the first base. The donors were healthy, HIV-negative adults who had no recently reported acute infections or vaccinations. All donors were Caucasian adults living in Nashville, Tennessee, USA. CD4+ T cells were enriched through magnetic negative selection, after which naive cells were positively selected on CD45RA and the remaining negative fraction served as the memory subset. Blood was collected by leukapheresis, and PBMCs were isolated by Ficoll-Histopaque density gradient centrifugation and then cryopreserved in liquid nitrogen vapor phase. Analytical flow cytometry was used to check the purity and quantity of every magnetically sorted T cell population. From each sorted fraction, genomic DNA was isolated and quantified by UV absorbance on a Nanodrop 2000c.

Using the deep immunoSEQ assay, TCR CDR3 regions were amplified from genomic DNA by multiplex PCR. Extracted genomic DNA from each cell subset was spread evenly across all wells of several immunoSEQ 96-well plates, with each plate serving as a replicate. For sorted subsets, each replicate PCR was loaded with 150 to 250 ng genomic DNA, equivalent to about 30,000 T cell genomes. Purified libraries were measured with a Qubit 3.0 fluorometer, size-checked on a Bioanalyzer 2100, and measured again with the KAPA Library Quantification kit. A separate single-read 150-cycle Illumina NextSeq 550 flow cell was used to sequence each immunoSEQ 96-well plate. Under the source paper's analysis protocol: The immunoSEQ output contained only junctional sequences without quality scores, so filtering could not match that applied to full-length reads. Sequences were annotated with PyIR, a Python wrapper for IgBLAST v1.9, using IMGT germline references to assign V/J genes and CDR3. Reads were removed for weak V/J assignments (E-value above 1e-6), missing CDR3, stop codons, out-of-frame junctions, or ambiguous translated residues. A V3J clonotype was defined by an identical inferred V gene, J gene, and CDR3 amino acid sequence. Percentage overlap between repertoires was calculated by dividing the number of shared unique clonotypes by the size of the smaller repertoire. Three approaches were used to assess repertoire richness: RTK rarefaction, the Chao1 estimator, and Recon v2.1 estimates of unobserved clonotypes. Generation probabilities were computed with OLGA for all TCRbeta clonotypes obtained by the gDNA method from several donors. TCRdb carries this immuneACCESS record with in-frame sequences only. Its versions omit some clonotypes, under half of them owing to an unresolved V gene in the studies checked, with the rest unexplained. From that table come the V and J calls and clone size; the DNA was used to work out D and trimming. In all, the sample holds under 2,500,000 clones, and approximately 94% of those were seen once. Of the sample, more than 0.1% is held by the ten largest clones.

Recombination linked TRBV19 to TRBJ1-1, with TRBD1 as a weak D call on 6 bases. The sample was naive CD4+ T cells sorted from blood. This sample's cell subset or site label indicates: CD45RA+ positively selected. The receptor was isolated from a young man in good health. CDR3 protein: CASSIGAGQLNTEAFF. In nucleotide form, the sequence is TGTGCCAGTAGTATAGGAGCCGGACAGTTGAACACTGAAGCTTTCTTT.